This T cell receptor (beta chain) appears in the sequencing data of a study of T cell responses to AZD1222 COVID-19 vaccine. Data came from immunoSEQ multiplex PCR; TCRdb stores just in-frame clones and leaves some out. The sample includes around 200,000 clones, more than 75% seen only once; the top ten take more than 25%. The CDR3 consists of 16 residues. V was clipped by 4 bases and J by 1 base; unmatched bases: 5. CDR1 MRHNA and CDR2 SNTAGT come from the germline V gene. Study-level points and caveats: Epitopes outside B.1.351 and B.1.1.7 mutated regions reportedly drew nearly half of spike TCRs. The donors showed a predominance of white British ancestry and of females, with possible underestimation of clonal diversity.

The sample holds many counts of this clone. Its matching antigen is unknown. The TCR was taken from an adult who received the AZD1222 COVID-19 vaccine. This sequence joins TRBV6-4 and TRBJ2-3, with 10 bases fitting TRBD2. Source: peripheral blood, taken 28 days after the second AZD1222 dose. CDR3 sequence: CASSASSGRGTDTQYF. As DNA, the CDR3 is TGTGCCAGCAGTGCCTCTAGCGGGAGAGGCACAGATACGCAGTATTTT.